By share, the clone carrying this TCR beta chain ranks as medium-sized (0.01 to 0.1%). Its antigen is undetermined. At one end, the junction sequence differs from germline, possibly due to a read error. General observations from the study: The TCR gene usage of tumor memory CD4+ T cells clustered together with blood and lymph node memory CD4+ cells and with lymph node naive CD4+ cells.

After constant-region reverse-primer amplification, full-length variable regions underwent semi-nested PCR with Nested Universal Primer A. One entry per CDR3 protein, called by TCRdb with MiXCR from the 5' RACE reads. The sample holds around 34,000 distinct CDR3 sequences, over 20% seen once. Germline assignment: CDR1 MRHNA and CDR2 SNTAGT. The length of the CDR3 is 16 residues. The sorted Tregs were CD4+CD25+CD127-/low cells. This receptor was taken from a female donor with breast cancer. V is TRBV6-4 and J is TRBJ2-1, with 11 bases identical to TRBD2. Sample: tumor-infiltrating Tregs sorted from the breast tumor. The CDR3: CVSSDGRTSGYNEQFF. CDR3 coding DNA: TGTGTCAGCAGTGATGGGCGGACTAGCGGGTACAATGAGCAGTTCTTC.